This T cell receptor (beta chain) was sequenced in a study of T-cell memory formation after mild COVID-19. Researchers used 5'RACE with constant-segment primers to make TCR alpha and TCR beta cDNA libraries that carry sample barcodes and UMIs. One entry per CDR3 protein, called by TCRdb with MiXCR from the 5' RACE reads. The profile shows under 450,000 distinct CDR3 sequences, about 22% of them singletons. This clonotype was counted a few times. CDR3 size: 15 residues. Trimming at V came to 1 base and at J to 6 bases, leaving 4 bases not matched to a gene. From germline, CDR1 is SGHTA and CDR2 FQGTGA.

The rearrangement links TRBV7-3 to TRBJ2-2, with 8 nucleotides matching TRBD1. Sequences were obtained from PBMCs or a T cell subset sorted from them (not recorded which). This receptor was taken from an adult woman who had mild COVID-19 (a few samples of this study predate the infection). Cell type and time point are not known. The DNA for the CDR3 is TGTGCCAGCAGCTTAAGCGGACAGGGCGCCGGGGAGCTGTTTTTT. Translated: CASSLSGQGAGELFF.